This TCR beta chain is from a study of shared clonotypes between healthy human individuals (dated by TCRdb to about 2020). In the study overall: The cohort included three men and a couple of women between 18 and 49 years of age. For each donor, CD4 naive and CD4 memory were each given three plates, CD8 naive was given two plates, and CD8 memory was given one plate. To estimate repertoire size and how much clonotype sharing occurs between individuals, the study deeply sequenced the blood TCR repertoires of roughly 5 healthy adults. To increase sequencing depth and limit assay-specific biases, different laboratories used diverse techniques to prepare libraries and sequence TCR repertoires. Each donor's leukapheresis produced roughly between roughly 0.85 and 9.5 billion PBMCs.

Concerning this clone itself: The antigen it binds to is not known. No much larger clone is present one base from it, and per-base qualities are unavailable.

The donors were healthy, HIV-negative adults with no recently reported acute infections or vaccinations. Every donor was a Caucasian adult residing in Nashville, Tennessee, USA. CD4+ T cells were enriched through magnetic negative selection, after which naive cells were positively selected on CD45RA and the remaining negative fraction served as the memory subset. Blood was obtained by leukapheresis, after which PBMCs were separated by Ficoll-Histopaque density gradient centrifugation and cryopreserved in liquid nitrogen vapor phase. Analytical flow cytometry was used to check the purity and quantity of each magnetically sorted T cell population. Genomic DNA was isolated from every sorted fraction and measured by UV absorbance on a Nanodrop 2000c. Study-wide conclusions, independent of this receptor: Sampling was limited to blood, and TCR repertoires in tissue likely differ from TCR repertoires in blood. The genetic and exposure-history diversity represented was limited by the small number of donors. Rarefaction of sorted-subset datasets indicated incomplete sequencing despite the large sequencing depth. Larger estimated clonotype richness was generally found for naive subsets than for memory subsets. Compared with non-shared clonotypes, clonotypes shared by all four sorted-subset donors had higher generation probabilities. Based on pairwise subsampling, the degree of clonotype sharing among donors was expected to be affected by sequencing depth. Sharing across four donors was observed for 4.5% to 6.5% of naive CD4, 3% to 3.5% of naive CD8, 2% to 2.5% of memory CD4, and around 0.4% of memory CD8 clonotypes.

CDR3 length: 14 amino acids, cysteine to phenylalanine. Here the CDR3 DNA is all that survives: 42 bases in frame from base 1. The germline V gene provides CDR1 KGHSH and CDR2 LQKENI. The junction carries 13 bases between V and J, which are trimmed by 2 bases and 5 bases respectively. Using the deep immunoSEQ assay, TCR CDR3 regions were amplified from genomic DNA by multiplex PCR. For each cell subset, the extracted genomic DNA was distributed evenly across all wells of several immunoSEQ 96-well plates, and each plate served as one replicate. Each replicate PCR for sorted subsets received about 210 ng genomic DNA, equal to roughly 33,000 T cell genomes. Purified libraries were measured with a Qubit 3.0 fluorometer, size-checked on a Bioanalyzer 2100, and measured again with the KAPA Library Quantification kit. Every immunoSEQ 96-well plate was sequenced on a separate single-read 150-cycle Illumina NextSeq 550 flow cell. The authors' analysis ran thus. Because the immunoSEQ output held only junctional sequences and lacked quality scores, the filtering could not match the filtering applied to full-length reads. Sequences were annotated with PyIR, a Python wrapper for IgBLAST v1.9, and V/J genes and CDR3 were assigned using IMGT germline references. Reads were filtered out if the reads had weak V/J assignments (E-value above 1e-6), no CDR3, stop codons, out-of-frame junctions, or ambiguous translated residues. V3J clonotypes were defined by identical inferred V gene, J gene, and CDR3 amino acid sequence. To compute the percentage overlap between repertoires, the number of shared unique clonotypes was divided by the size of the smaller repertoire. RTK rarefaction, the Chao1 estimator, and Recon v2.1 estimates of unobserved clonotypes were used to assess repertoire richness. OLGA was used to compute generation probabilities for all TCRbeta clonotypes that the gDNA method yielded from a handful of donors. The table was pulled from immuneACCESS by TCRdb, which kept in-frame rearrangements only. Such tables lose some clones; where checked, under half of the loss comes from unresolved V genes, and the rest has no known cause. V and J calls and clone size are those listed in that table; D and trimming were worked out from the DNA. Within this sample are some 500,000 clones, with about 96% of them counted one time only. The ten largest make up 0.05% to 0.08% of the sample.

This sequence was found in a woman under 40 in good health. Sequences were obtained from naive CD4+ T cells sorted from blood. Interpreted using the paper, the cell subset or site label stands for: CD45RA+ positively selected. Here the chain combines TRBV18 and TRBJ2-7; no confident D gene assignment can be made. The CDR3 in this case is CASSPSLEEDEQYF. The nucleotide sequence is TGTGCCAGCTCACCAAGTCTCGAAGAGGACGAGCAGTACTTC.